This T cell receptor beta chain derives from a study of control samples from healthy donors and cancer patients. Germline V gene data show CDR1 as MGHRA and CDR2 as YSYEKL. Trimming took 0 bases from V and 3 from J, leaving 11 bases between them. The CDR3 totals 15 residues. Clones were read by immunoSEQ multiplex PCR, and TCRdb kept only the in-frame ones, dropping some. The sample holds more than 95,000 clones, under 90% seen once. This clone was recorded only once. The V gene is TRBV4-1, the J gene TRBJ1-1; D perhaps matches TRBD1 (6 bases). This receptor was identified in a woman between 50 and 59 years old in good health. Sequencing used blood. The CDR3 sequence is CASSQEVRGHTEAFF. The CDR3 nucleotides are TGCGCCAGCAGCCAAGAGGTCCGGGGGCACACTGAAGCTTTCTTT.